The 25 T cell receptor beta chains reported below all come from one sample, sequenced in a study of tumor and adjacent non-tumor tissue in lung cancer. The template was RNA from unsorted bulk tissue. Three rounds of nested PCR, following a modified ARM-PCR protocol, produced the TCRbeta library. TCRdb processed the multiplex PCR reads anew with MiXCR; each CDR3 protein has one entry. The sample lists around 140,000 distinct CDR3 sequences; approximately 66% were seen once. The specimen was lung tumor tissue. All receptors derive from a man aged 60 to 69 with small cell lung cancer.

About this clonotype itself: The junction shows a germline mismatch at one end, possibly a read error. The rearrangement links TRBV20-1 to TRBJ2-4, with D maybe TRBD1 (6 bases). This CDR3 spans 14 amino acids. The V gene's germline CDR1 is DFQATT and CDR2 SNEGSKA (reference sequence). CDR3 nucleotides: TGCAGTGCGACCTGGACAGCTGTGGGAAACATTCGGTGCTTC. Translating gives CSATWTAVGNIRCF.

A word on this clonotype: Given the absence of the conserved phenylalanine or tryptophan at the CDR3 end, a read error is likely. This chain connects TRBV6-1 to TRBJ1-5, with unresolved D. Per germline, CDR1 MNHNS and CDR2 SASEGT. The CDR3 contains 16 residues. The CDR3 sequence: CSSSEASMIWDQPQHS. For the CDR3, the DNA is TGTTCCAGCAGTGAAGCCAGCATGATATGGGATCAGCCCCAGCATTCT.

Of note for this clonotype: A much larger clone lies one base from this, so it may be a read error. The chain joins TRBV6-9 to TRBJ2-5; D is perhaps TRBD1 (5 bases). This CDR3 has 14 residues. The V gene's germline CDR1 is MNHGY and CDR2 SVAAGI. The CDR3 coding sequence is TGTACCAGCAGTTCTATCCCAGGGCTAGAGACCCAGTACTTC. It specifies CTSSSIPGLETQYF.

As regards this clonotype: The conserved final phenylalanine or tryptophan is absent from the CDR3, which likely points to a read error. The limits of the CDR3 on the DNA are not certain, so only TCRdb's listed CDR3 is given. This sequence joins TRBV11-3 and TRBJ2-3; the table gives TRBD1 as D, unverified against the DNA. The CDR3 spans 15 residues, counting both ends. Germline CDR1 SGHNT, CDR2 YENEEA. CDR3 loop: CASSLAGTATDTHYL.

There are many counts of this clonotype. This chain links TRBV28 with TRBJ2-2, with a tentative D call TRBD2 (7 bases). Germline V CDR1 and CDR2: MDHEN, SYDVKM. Between the trimmed V and J ends, which lost 11 bases and 4 bases, there was a span of 17 bases. The CDR3 is 14 amino acids. CDR3 in amino acids: CAGGLGGSTGELFF. In DNA form, the CDR3 reads TGTGCCGGGGGGCTGGGCGGGAGCACCGGGGAGCTGTTTTTT.

A word on this clonotype: One junction end disagrees with the germline gene, perhaps due to a read error. The chain uses TRBV5-1 and TRBJ2-3; 11 nucleotides agree with TRBD2. The germline V gene has CDR1 SGHRS and CDR2 YFSETQ. The CDR3 is made up of 16 amino acids. CDR3 coding DNA: TGCGCCGGCAGCTTACTTGGGACTAGCGGTACAGATACGAAGTATTTT. Protein product: CAGSLLGTSGTDTKYF.

Details on this clonotype: This sequence may be a read error, since a much larger clone differs from it by one base. This chain links TRBV11-2 with TRBJ2-7, with 7 bases identical to TRBD2. Germline values: CDR1 SGHAT, CDR2 FQNNGV. Trimming at V came to 5 bases and at J to 1 base, leaving 8 bases not matched to a gene. The CDR3 loop spans 15 amino acids. The CDR3 bases are TGTGCCAGCAGCCCTTCGGCTAGCGGTTCCTACGAGCAGTACTTC. It codes for CASSPSASGSYEQYF.

The chain has TRBV5-6 and TRBJ2-5; 9 nucleotides align to TRBD1. Germline V gives CDR1 SGHDT, CDR2 YYEEEE. CDR3 size: 14 residues. Unmatched junction bases numbered 5, after V lost 2 bases and J lost 6 bases. The CDR3 nucleotides are TGTGCCAGCAGCTTTGGGACAGGGAAAAAGACCCAGTACTTC. Protein: CASSFGTGKKTQYF.

In the case of this clonotype: At one end the junction does not follow the germline gene, possibly because of a read error. The chain's CDR3 is CASTHSGRTYKQYF. In DNA, the CDR3 is TGTGCCAGCACGCATAGCGGTAGGACCTACAAGCAGTACTTC. The genes are TRBV12-3 or TRBV12-4 and TRBJ2-7, with D possibly being TRBD2 (6 bases). This CDR3 contains 14 residues.

This clonotype came up once. The chain is built from TRBV16 and TRBJ2-3; D uncertain. Looked up from germline, CDR1 is KGHSY and CDR2 is FQNENV. The CDR3 is 15 residues long. V shed 0 bases and J shed 2 bases, with 9 bases lying between them. The CDR3 DNA is TGTGCCAGCAGCCAATCCTACGAAATCACAGATACGCAGTATTTT. It specifies CASSQSYEITDTQYF.

Ten or more counts support this clonotype. The gene calls are TRBV11-2 and TRBJ2-1; D may be TRBD2 (6 bases). The ends were cut back, 5 bases at V and 4 bases at J, with 15 bases in the middle. The germline V gene has CDR1 SGHAT and CDR2 FQNNGV. This CDR3 region has 15 residues. The CDR3 sequence is CASSPGTPEYNEQFF. Written as DNA, the CDR3 is TGTGCCAGCAGCCCCGGGACTCCGGAGTACAATGAGCAGTTCTTC. The full variable domain, with the rest looked up from reference TRBV11-2 and TRBJ2-1, is EAGVAQSPRYKIIEKRQSVAFWCNPISGHATLYWYQQILGQGPKLLIQFQNNGVVDDSQLPKDRFSAERLKGVDSTLKIQPAKLEDSAVYLCASSPGTPEYNEQFFGPGTRLTVL.

This clonotype was detected many times. The CDR3 protein is CASSYPEDDEQFF. The CDR3 DNA follows: TGTGCCAGCAGTTACCCCGAGGATGATGAGCAGTTCTTC. This rearrangement joins TRBV6-6 to TRBJ2-1, with D uncertain. V was pared by 2 bases and J by 8 bases, with 10 bases between. The germline V gene has CDR1 MNHNY and CDR2 SVGAGI (reference sequence). There are 13 residues in the CDR3.

Notes on this clonotype: A much more abundant neighbour one base away suggests this may be a read error. The chain links TRBV6-1 to TRBJ2-5, with TRBD1 matching over 9 bases. The CDR3 covers 16 residues. CDR1 is MNHNS and CDR2 is SASEGT in the germline V gene. The chain's CDR3 is CASSERRDRVQEIQYF. The CDR3 DNA reads TGTGCCAGCAGTGAACGTCGGGACAGGGTACAAGAGATCCAGTACTTC.

This clonotype occurred many times. The chain uses TRBV20-1 and TRBJ1-1; TRBD1 agrees at 9 bases. Per the germline V gene, CDR1 is DFQATT and CDR2 is SNEGSKA (reference sequence). CDR3 size: 15 residues. V was clipped by 3 bases and J by 5 bases; unmatched bases: 10. CDR3: CSARGSGTGWTEAFF. The CDR3 DNA is TGCAGTGCTAGGGGCTCCGGGACAGGGTGGACTGAAGCTTTCTTT.

Worth noting for this clonotype: This could be a read error, since a much larger clone is one nucleotide away. Likely a read error: the CDR3 ends without its conserved phenylalanine or tryptophan. The limits of the CDR3 on the DNA are not certain, so only TCRdb's listed CDR3 is given. J is TRBJ1-1 and V is TRBV29-1. Per the germline V gene, CDR1 is SQVTM and CDR2 is ANQGSEA. The CDR3 region is 13 residues in length, termini included. The CDR3 is CSVVGPDALKLFL.

About this clonotype itself: A much larger clonotype is one base distant, so this may be a read error. The chain employs TRBV5-6 and TRBJ1-5; no clear D. The V and J ends lost 4 bases and 5 bases respectively, with 22 bases between them. The V gene's germline CDR1 is SGHDT and CDR2 YYEEEE. The CDR3 has 17 amino acids. CDR3 sequence reads: CASSTHLRTVVHQPQHF. The DNA of the CDR3 is TGTGCCAGCAGCACCCACCTCCGAACAGTGGTGCATCAGCCCCAGCATTTT.

To note about this clonotype: With a much larger clone just one base away, this may be a read error. This rearrangement joins TRBV6-5 to TRBJ2-3; TRBD2 is a possible D gene (6 bases). The CDR3 runs 16 residues. Germline V CDR1 and CDR2: MNHEY, SVGAGI. CDR3 coding DNA: TGTGCCAGCAGCTACCGCGGAGTAGCGGCTAGAGATACGCGGTATTTT. It yields the protein CASSYRGVAARDTRYF.

As for this clonotype: An end of the junction differs from the germline gene, which may be a read error. The chain has TRBV10-1 and TRBJ2-3, with TRBD1 as a possible D gene (5 bases). The CDR3 extends over 15 amino acids. Germline values: CDR1 WNHNN, CDR2 SYGVQD (reference sequence). CDR3 protein: CASSEGQGLSDKQYF. The CDR3 DNA reads TGCGCCAGCAGTGAAGGGCAGGGTCTTTCTGATAAGCAGTATTTT.

The chain uses TRBV6-5 and TRBJ1-4; TRBD1 might be the D (5 bases). CDR1 and CDR2 from the germline V gene are MNHEY and SVGAGI. This CDR3 has 15 residues. The ends were cut back, 5 bases at V and 8 bases at J, with 18 bases in the middle. The CDR3 reads CASSPRFSGKEKLFF. The CDR3 DNA reads TGTGCCAGCAGTCCCCGATTTTCAGGGAAGGAAAAACTGTTTTTT.

The chain recombines TRBV6-1 with TRBJ2-1, with 8 bases matching TRBD2. Losses at the gene ends were 4 bases for V and 6 bases for J; bases not matched to a gene: 5. Per germline, CDR1 MNHNS and CDR2 SASEGT. The CDR3 is 14 amino acids. In DNA form, the CDR3 reads TGTGCCAGCAGTGGGAGCGGGGGATGCAATGAGCAGTTCTTC. Translating gives CASSGSGGCNEQFF.

The V call is TRBV30, the J call TRBJ2-3, with 8 bases identical to TRBD1. CDR1 and CDR2 (germline): GTSNPN, SVGIG (reference sequence). The V segment lost 3 bases and the J segment 3 bases; nucleotides outside the gene matches: 5. CDR3 size: 14 residues. The CDR3 DNA sequence: TGTGCCTGGAGACATTACAGGGGGACAGATACGCAGTATTTT. This codes for CAWRHYRGTDTQYF.

Comment on this clonotype: The germline gene is not matched at one end of the junction; a read error may be the cause. V gene TRBV5-6 combines with J gene TRBJ1-5; D not certain. The germline V gene has CDR1 SGHDT and CDR2 YYEEEE. The CDR3 is 16 amino acids. CDR3 loop: CAGSSRTQRVNQPQHF. The CDR3 coding sequence is TGTGCCGGCAGCTCTAGGACTCAAAGGGTCAATCAGCCCCAGCATTTT.

As for this clonotype: Its ends do not fully match the called genes, so a read error is possible. V is TRBV4-1 and J is TRBJ2-1, with 8 bases identical to TRBD2. Per germline, CDR1 MGHRA and CDR2 YSYEKL. The CDR3 extends over 13 amino acids. The CDR3 sequence is CANSHTSGSYRFF. CDR3 coding DNA: TGCGCCAACAGCCACACTAGCGGTTCCTATCGATTCTTC.

J is TRBJ2-7 and V is TRBV28; the D gene is possibly TRBD2 (5 bases). CDR1 is MDHEN, CDR2 SYDVKM, per germline. The CDR3 contains 13 residues. The V gene lost 6 bases and the J gene lost 9 bases, with 18 bases spanning the gap. The CDR3 is CASSQIVLVGQYF. As DNA, the CDR3 is TGTGCCAGCAGCCAGATTGTACTAGTCGGGCAGTACTTC.

The rearrangement links TRBV20-1 to TRBJ1-2; D is uncertain. Germline V gene sequence: CDR1 DFQATT, CDR2 SNEGSKA (reference sequence). The CDR3 covers 12 residues. V was clipped by 2 bases and J by 2 bases, with 6 bases between them. The CDR3 nucleotides are TGCAGTGCTAGAACCAGAAACTATGGCTACACCTTC. This encodes CSARTRNYGYTF.